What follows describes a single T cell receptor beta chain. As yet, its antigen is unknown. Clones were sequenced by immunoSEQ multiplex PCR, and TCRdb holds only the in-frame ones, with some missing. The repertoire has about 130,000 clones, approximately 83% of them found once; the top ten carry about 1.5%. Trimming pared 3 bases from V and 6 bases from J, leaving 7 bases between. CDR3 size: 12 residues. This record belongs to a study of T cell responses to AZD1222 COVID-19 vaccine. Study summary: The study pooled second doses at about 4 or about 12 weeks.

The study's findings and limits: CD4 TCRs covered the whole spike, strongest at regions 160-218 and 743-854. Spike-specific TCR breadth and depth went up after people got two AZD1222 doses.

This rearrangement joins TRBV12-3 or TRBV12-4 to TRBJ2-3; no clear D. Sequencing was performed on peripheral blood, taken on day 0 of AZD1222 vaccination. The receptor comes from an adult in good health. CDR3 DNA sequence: TGTGCCAGCAGTTTGCACGCGGATACGCAGTATTTT. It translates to CASSLHADTQYF.